Reported below is one T cell receptor (beta chain). The ends lost 3 bases at V and 4 bases at J; junction bases unmatched: 4. This CDR3 has 15 residues. The germline V gene encodes CDR1 LGHDT and CDR2 YNNKEL (reference sequence). Cohorts were based on clinical histories the participants reported. The sample belongs to a study of blood T cell repertoires in COVID-19. The overall study: Specimens from acute and convalescent COVID-19 originated in the United States, Italy and Spain.

How the authors handled the data: Estimates of nucleated cell counts were drawn from the amplification of reference gene primers. Generated by immunoSEQ multiplex PCR, the TCRdb table keeps only in-frame clones and is missing some. That table furnishes V, J and clone size, whereas the DNA furnished D and trimming. The sample lists about 320,000 clones, 85% to 95% occurring once. The clonotype comes from a young woman who had been exposed to COVID-19. V is TRBV3-1 (or the pseudogene TRBV3-2) and J is TRBJ1-3, with 9 bases that match TRBD1. The material sequenced was PBMCs or T cells enriched from blood (not recorded which). The CDR3 sequence: CASSHRQGGGNTIYF. In nucleotides, the CDR3 is TGTGCCAGCAGCCATAGACAGGGGGGCGGAAACACCATATATTTT.